This T cell receptor (beta chain) was sequenced in a study of blood T cell repertoires in COVID-19. Study information: Acute-phase and convalescent COVID-19 samples originated in the United States, Italy and Spain. From T cells, B-cell-depleted T cells, or PBMCs came the material, which was cDNA or gDNA.

V lost 4 bases and J lost 8; bases outside the gene matches: 2. CDR3 size: 14 residues. Germline CDR1 KGHSH, CDR2 LQKENI. Using immunoSEQ multiplex PCR, the repertoire was profiled, and TCRdb retains in-frame clones only, with some absent. The sample holds about 100,000 clones, roughly 78% seen once. The chain is built from TRBV18 and TRBJ1-6; 10 nucleotides align to TRBD1. The TCR sequence derives from a woman of 80 years or more with active or convalescent COVID-19. The sample taken for sequencing was peripheral blood. The CDR3 protein is CASSLGQGDSPLHF. As DNA, the CDR3 is TGTGCCAGCTCACTCGGACAGGGGGATTCACCCCTCCACTTT. Variable domain in full (rest from reference TRBV18 and TRBJ1-6): NAGVMQNPRHLVRRRGQEARLRCSPMKGHSHVYWYRQLPEEGLKFMVYLQKENIIDESGMPKERFSAEFPKEGPSILRIQQVVRGDSAAYFCASSLGQGDSPLHFGNGTRLTVT.